Below are 15 T cell receptor beta chains sequenced from a single sample in a study of monozygotic twins with cystic fibrosis. Sequencing was performed with immunoSEQ multiplex PCR; in TCRdb, only in-frame clones are kept and a portion is missing. Here the sample spans some 21,000 clones, about 90% being singletons. The sample taken for sequencing was blood. These TCRs come from a girl aged 2-10 years with cystic fibrosis.

The V call is TRBV7-9, the J call TRBJ2-1, with TRBD2 as a possible D gene (6 bases). V lost 2 bases, J lost 0 bases, and 20 bases lay in between. CDR1 and CDR2 (germline): SEHNR, FQNEAQ (reference sequence). This CDR3 has 19 residues. CDR3 coding DNA: TGTGCCAGCAGCTTAATACTAGCTTACAAAACCAGCTCCTACAATGAGCAGTTCTTC. Translating gives CASSLILAYKTSSYNEQFF.

This clone occurred once. The chain joins TRBV7-9 to TRBJ2-7; 11 nucleotides align to TRBD2. The CDR3 runs 16 residues. The V segment lost 5 bases and the J segment 2 bases; nucleotides outside the gene matches: 8. Germline CDR1 SEHNR, CDR2 FQNEAQ (reference sequence). The CDR3 loop reads CASSHGLAGVPYEQYF. The CDR3 DNA sequence: TGTGCCAGCAGCCACGGACTAGCGGGTGTACCCTACGAGCAGTACTTC.

The chain recombines TRBV18 with TRBJ1-1; 10 positions agree with TRBD1. The CDR3 consists of 16 residues. Looked up from germline, CDR1 is KGHSH and CDR2 is LQKENI. The ends lost 3 bases at V and 5 bases at J; junction bases unmatched: 9. The CDR3 sequence: CASSPLKWTGGTEAFF. CDR3 bases: TGTGCCAGCTCACCCCTAAAATGGACAGGGGGAACTGAAGCTTTCTTT.

V and J are TRBV11-3 and TRBJ2-1, with 10 bases matching TRBD2. Germline CDR1 reads SGHNT; CDR2 reads YENEEA. This CDR3 region has 14 residues. V was clipped by 1 base and J by 8 bases; unmatched bases: 2. The CDR3 bases are TGTGCCAGCAGCTTAGGGCTAGCGGGAGATGAGCAGTTCTTC. It translates to CASSLGLAGDEQFF. Variable domain in full (rest from reference TRBV11-3 and TRBJ2-1): EAGVVQSPRYKIIEKKQPVAFWCNPISGHNTLYWYLQNLGQGPELLIRYENEEAVDDSQLPKDRFSAERLKGVDSTLKIQPAELGDSAVYLCASSLGLAGDEQFFGPGTRLTVL.

V is TRBV10-3 and J is TRBJ1-1; D remains unclear. V was trimmed by 7 bases and J by 10 bases, leaving 19 bases between them. Germline V gives CDR1 ENHRY, CDR2 SYGVKD. The CDR3 spans 13 residues. CDR3 sequence (DNA): TGTGCCATCAATGGAGGCTCAGGAGAGGGAGCTTTCTTT. This codes for CAINGGSGEGAFF.

This sequence joins TRBV11-2 and TRBJ2-1, with 13 bases aligning to TRBD2. The junction had 5 bases not matched to a gene; V was cut back by 5 bases and J by 4 bases. The V gene's germline CDR1 is SGHAT and CDR2 FQNNGV. This CDR3 is built from 16 residues. The CDR3 DNA sequence: TGTGCCAGCAGCAAGGGACTAGCGGGGCCATACAATGAGCAGTTCTTC. It translates to CASSKGLAGPYNEQFF.

The V call is TRBV2, the J call TRBJ2-1; possibly TRBD1 for D (6 bases). From germline, CDR1 is SNHLY and CDR2 FYNNEI. The germline V and J ends were trimmed by 5 bases and 6 bases, with 14 bases remaining between them. The CDR3 has 14 residues. This CDR3 is CASSPGHTINEQFF. The CDR3 region has the DNA TGTGCCAGCAGTCCGGGACATACGATCAATGAGCAGTTCTTC.

This chain connects TRBV4-2 to TRBJ2-7; D possibly corresponds to TRBD1 (5 bases). This CDR3 spans 14 amino acids. CDR1 and CDR2 (germline): LGHNA, YNFKEQ. V shed 1 base and J shed 5 bases, with 12 bases lying between them. In nucleotides, the CDR3 is TGTGCCAGCAGCCAAGTCAGGGTGAGCAACGAGCAGTACTTC. Translated, it gives CASSQVRVSNEQYF.

Here the CDR3 reads CAWSRILTDTQYF. In nucleotides, the CDR3 is TGTGCCTGGAGCCGGATCCTCACAGATACGCAGTATTTT. J is TRBJ2-3 and V is TRBV30; no firm D call. There are 13 residues in the CDR3. In germline, CDR1 is GTSNPN, CDR2 SVGIG (reference sequence). Between the trimmed V and J ends, which lost 3 bases and 2 bases, there was a span of 9 bases.

CDR3 DNA sequence: TGTGCCAGCAGCAGAGGACAGGGGGCGCACACTGAAGCTTTCTTT. Its protein is CASSRGQGAHTEAFF. The rearrangement uses TRBV11-1 and TRBJ1-1; 11 bases match TRBD1. V shed 5 bases, J shed 3 bases, and the junction held 5 bases outside the gene matches. In germline, CDR1 is SGHAT, CDR2 FQDESV (reference sequence). This CDR3 is 15 amino acids long.

The chain has TRBV6-6 and TRBJ1-1; D is unclear. V was pared by 2 bases and J by 8 bases, with 6 bases between. This CDR3 has 11 amino acids. CDR1 is MNHNY and CDR2 is SVGAGI in the germline V gene (reference sequence). The CDR3: CASSYPSEAFF. CDR3 in DNA: TGTGCCAGCAGTTACCCCTCCGAAGCTTTCTTT.

This clone was seen a few times. The chain combines TRBV10-3 with TRBJ1-2; TRBD1 aligns across 8 bases. With V trimmed by 6 bases and J by 4 bases, 4 bases remained unmatched. Germline values: CDR1 ENHRY, CDR2 SYGVKD. The CDR3 is 13 amino acids. For the CDR3, the DNA is TGTGCCATCAGGGGACAGGAGGGCTATGGCTACACCTTC. Its protein product is CAIRGQEGYGYTF.

This clone was detected only once. The chain uses TRBV4-2 and TRBJ2-2, with a possible D match to TRBD1 (6 bases). This CDR3 has 17 amino acids. Per germline, CDR1 LGHNA and CDR2 YNFKEQ. The germline V and J ends were trimmed by 2 bases and 2 bases, with 15 bases remaining between them. The CDR3 DNA is TGTGCCAGCAGCCAACATTCTCGACAGGTTAACACCGGGGAGCTGTTTTTT. It yields the protein CASSQHSRQVNTGELFF.

The chain uses TRBV18 and TRBJ2-5, with a weak D call TRBD2 (6 bases). In germline, CDR1 is KGHSH, CDR2 LQKENI. The CDR3 has 17 amino acids. V lost 4 bases and J 2 bases, leaving 20 bases between the germline ends. In DNA form, the CDR3 reads TGTGCCAGCTCACGCGGTGCGGGGCGGGCGCCACAAGAGACCCAGTACTTC. Amino acid sequence: CASSRGAGRAPQETQYF. Full variable domain (remainder filled in from reference TRBV18 and TRBJ2-5): NAGVMQNPRHLVRRRGQEARLRCSPMKGHSHVYWYRQLPEEGLKFMVYLQKENIIDESGMPKERFSAEFPKEGPSILRIQQVVRGDSAAYFCASSRGAGRAPQETQYFGPGTRLLVL.

This chain connects TRBV7-2 to TRBJ2-3, with D possibly matching TRBD1 (6 bases). V gave up 1 base and J gave up 9 bases, with 11 bases separating them. Per germline, CDR1 SGHTA and CDR2 FQGNSA. The CDR3 runs to 13 residues. CDR3 in DNA: TGTGCCAGCAGCTTAGAAGTCAGGGGAACGCAGTATTTT. This codes for CASSLEVRGTQYF.